There are many counts of the clone carrying this TCR beta chain. Its antigen is as yet unknown. TCRdb processed the RT-PCR reads anew with MiXCR; each CDR3 protein has one entry. The sample lists around 200,000 distinct CDR3 sequences, around 15% seen once, with 20% to 30% in the top ten. This CDR3 comprises 13 residues. The ends were cut back, 4 bases at V and 0 bases at J, with 7 bases in the middle. This specimen belongs to a study of response to subunit inactivated influenza vaccine. General study points: That few new T cells are recruited by each seasonal influenza vaccination was the authors' suggestion.

The sequencing used CD8+ T cells sorted from PBMCs, collected more than 4 days after vaccination. The chain uses TRBV12-3 or TRBV12-4 and TRBJ2-7; D is unresolved. The receptor was derived from a man in his fifties or sixties who received an inactivated influenza vaccine. CDR3 nucleotides: TGTGCCAGCAGTTCCTCCAGCTCCTACGAGCAGTACTTC. This translates into CASSSSSSYEQYF.